Below, 21 T cell receptor beta chains from the same sample are listed, as sequenced in a study of vaccination and CD4 T cells after COVID-19. Cultured CD4+ T-cell DNA underwent Oncomine TCR Beta short-read sequencing. One entry per CDR3 protein results from TCRdb running MiXCR on the PCR reads. The data hold thousands of distinct CDR3 sequences, with 20% to 25% observed a single time. These receptors have no known antigen. The treatment denotes: approximately 10-day PBMC culture with coronavirus spike peptide pools or control peptides (ViraFEST assay). Those CD4+ T cells from the unexposed donor predate the COVID-19 pandemic (2011-2018). Material for sequencing was CD4+ T cells from blood, cultured in vitro. These receptors were obtained from a human donor in good health.

In the case of this clonotype: One junction end does not reproduce the germline sequence, and a read error may be involved. This chain links TRBV7-9 with TRBJ2-7; D is uncertain. Germline assignment: CDR1 SEHNR and CDR2 FQNEAQ (reference sequence). The CDR3 contains 11 residues. The CDR3 DNA is TGTGTCAGCAGCTTCAGTTACGAGCAGTACTTC. Protein: CVSSFSYEQYF.

This clonotype has only a few counts. The genes are TRBV7-6 and TRBJ2-5; D is possibly TRBD1 (6 bases). The CDR3 has 15 amino acids. The ends were cut back, 1 base at V and 4 bases at J, with 13 bases in the middle. Germline CDR1 and CDR2: SGHVS and FNYEAQ. CDR3 loop: CASSLERGMLETQYF. In nucleotides, the CDR3 is TGTGCCAGCAGCTTAGAGAGGGGGATGTTAGAGACCCAGTACTTC.

V is TRBV6-4 and J is TRBJ2-3; D gene uncertain. In germline, CDR1 is MRHNA, CDR2 SNTAGT. V dropped 3 bases and J dropped 2 bases, with 12 bases sitting between them. The CDR3 length is 15 residues. In DNA, the CDR3 is TGTGCCAGCAGTGAGACTTCTACCAACACAGATACGCAGTATTTT. Translation: CASSETSTNTDTQYF.

Points on this clonotype: Sequence at one end of the junction differs from germline and may be a read error. This chain uses TRBV7-2 with TRBJ1-2; D remains unclear. The CDR3 covers 11 residues. The V gene's germline CDR1 is SGHTA and CDR2 FQGNSA. As DNA, the CDR3 is TGTGCCAGCGGCTTTACTTATGGCTACACCTTC. Its translation is CASGFTYGYTF.

The chain links TRBV2 to TRBJ2-7; a possible D gene is TRBD1 (6 bases). The CDR3 has 15 amino acids. The V gene lost 6 bases and the J gene lost 1 base, with 16 bases spanning the gap. Germline V gene sequence: CDR1 SNHLY, CDR2 FYNNEI. In DNA, the CDR3 is TGTGCCAGCAGAAGCTCGAGACAGGAGTCCTACGAGCAGTACTTC. Its protein product is CASRSSRQESYEQYF. The full variable domain, in which reference TRBV2 and TRBJ2-7 provide the parts outside the CDR3, is EPEVTQTPSHQVTQMGQEVILRCVPISNHLYFYWYRQILGQKVEFLVSFYNNEISEKSEIFDDQFSVERPDGSNFTLKIRSTKLEDSAMYFCASRSSRQESYEQYFGPGTRLTVT.

The genes are TRBV12-3 or TRBV12-4 and TRBJ1-2; the D gene is possibly TRBD1 (6 bases). CDR3 length: 14 residues. Between the trimmed V and J ends, which lost 4 bases and 8 bases, there was a span of 17 bases. CDR3 sequence (DNA): TGTGCCAGCAGTTCTACGGACAGCTTCGGAGGCTACACCTTC. Protein: CASSSTDSFGGYTF.

This clonotype was picked up a small number of times. V gene TRBV20-1 combines with J gene TRBJ2-5; unclear D gene. Germline V gene data show CDR1 as DFQATT and CDR2 as SNEGSKA (reference sequence). The ends were cut back, 2 bases at V and 5 bases at J, with 9 bases in the middle. The CDR3 is 12 residues long. CDR3 in DNA: TGCAGTGCTAGATGGGGAAGGGAGACCCAGTACTTC. This translates into CSARWGRETQYF.

This chain links TRBV12-3 or TRBV12-4 with TRBJ1-5; 9 nucleotides agree with TRBD1. This CDR3 region has 14 residues. J lost 6 bases, V lost 5 bases, and 5 bases had no gene match. The CDR3 reads CASSPGTGSQPQHF. The CDR3 coding sequence is TGTGCCAGCAGTCCCGGGACAGGGAGTCAGCCCCAGCATTTT.

This clonotype was counted only a few times. This chain uses TRBV2 with TRBJ2-3; no definite D call. Germline V CDR1 and CDR2: SNHLY, FYNNEI. CDR3 size: 13 residues. V gave up 1 base and J gave up 5 bases, with 7 bases separating them. The CDR3 protein is CASSEGAQDTQYF. In DNA, the CDR3 is TGTGCCAGCAGTGAAGGGGCACAAGATACGCAGTATTTT.

The V call is TRBV5-1, the J call TRBJ2-5; tentatively, D is TRBD1 or TRBD2 (5 bases each). Germline loops: CDR1 SGHRS, CDR2 YFSETQ. V was pared by 7 bases and J by 5 bases, with 18 bases between. The CDR3 totals 14 residues. This chain's CDR3 is CASHRGREGETQYF. CDR3 DNA sequence: TGCGCCAGCCATAGGGGCCGGGAAGGGGAGACCCAGTACTTC. Full variable domain (rest looked up from reference TRBV5-1 and TRBJ2-5): KAGVTQTPRYLIKTRGQQVTLSCSPISGHRSVSWYQQTPGQGLQFLFEYFSETQRNKGNFPGRFSGRQFSNSRSEMNVSTLELGDSALYLCASHRGREGETQYFGPGTRLLVL.

The chain is built from TRBV12-3 or TRBV12-4 and TRBJ2-7; 8 bases are a match to TRBD1. V was clipped by 4 bases and J by 5 bases; unmatched bases: 4. The CDR3 is 13 amino acids. The CDR3 coding sequence is TGTGCCAGCAGTTGGACAGGGTCGGACGAGCAGTACTTC. Residues: CASSWTGSDEQYF.

The rearrangement joins TRBV20-1 to TRBJ2-1; 7 nucleotides align to TRBD2. With 0 bases clipped from V and 10 bases from J, the junction kept 3 bases outside the gene matches. The CDR3 is made up of 12 amino acids. Germline CDR1 DFQATT, CDR2 SNEGSKA (reference sequence). The CDR3 here is CSARDLGGEQFF. CDR3 DNA sequence: TGCAGTGCTAGAGATCTGGGAGGGGAGCAGTTCTTC.

This clonotype was observed a handful of times. This CDR3 reads CASRSGPWDTEAFF. Written as DNA, the CDR3 is TGTGCCAGCAGGTCAGGGCCCTGGGACACTGAAGCTTTCTTT. V is TRBV27 and J is TRBJ1-1; perhaps TRBD1 as D (5 bases). CDR1 MNHEY and CDR2 SMNVEV come from the germline V gene (reference sequence). This CDR3 contains 14 residues. Trimming removed 6 bases at V and 3 bases at J, with 14 bases between.

This clonotype was counted between two and nine times. The chain recombines TRBV27 with TRBJ1-1, with D possibly TRBD1 on 6 matching bases. CDR3 length: 13 amino acids. Per germline, CDR1 MNHEY and CDR2 SMNVEV (reference sequence). Trimming took 3 bases from V and 3 from J, leaving 8 bases between them. The CDR3: CASSLDSYTEAFF. The CDR3 DNA reads as TGTGCCAGCAGTTTGGACAGTTACACTGAAGCTTTCTTT.

The gene calls are TRBV11-2 and TRBJ2-5; D unresolved. The V end was cut by 6 bases, the J end by 4 bases, with 12 bases between. The CDR3 contains 13 residues. CDR1 is SGHAT, CDR2 FQNNGV, per germline. This chain's CDR3 is CASSSVLGETQYF. Here the CDR3 DNA reads TGTGCCAGCAGTTCTGTACTGGGAGAGACCCAGTACTTC.

The table lists this clonotype with a few counts. In DNA, the CDR3 is TGTGCCAGCTATCCCCCCAGGAACACTGAAGCTTTCTTT. Translated, it gives CASYPPRNTEAFF. The rearrangement uses TRBV6-1 and TRBJ1-1; D unresolved. This CDR3 is 13 amino acids long. The V gene's germline CDR1 is MNHNS and CDR2 SASEGT. Deletions cut 8 bases from V and 1 base from J, with 11 bases between.

This clonotype appeared a few times. The genes are TRBV5-1 and TRBJ2-5, with TRBD2 as a possible D gene (6 bases). Trimming cost V 4 bases and J 5 bases, with 15 bases left between them. The CDR3 totals 14 residues. The germline CDR1 and CDR2 sequences are SGHRS and YFSETQ. CDR3 sequence (DNA): TGCGCCAGCAGCCCGACTAGTCCTTTGGAGACCCAGTACTTC. This encodes CASSPTSPLETQYF.

The chain has TRBV30 and TRBJ2-3, with TRBD2 identical over 11 bases. Germline CDR1 reads GTSNPN; CDR2 reads SVGIG (reference sequence). This CDR3 contains 15 residues. Trimming at V came to 2 bases and at J to 2 bases, leaving 3 bases not matched to a gene. CDR3 sequence: CAWSFSGGATDTQYF. The CDR3, as DNA: TGTGCCTGGAGTTTTAGCGGGGGGGCCACAGATACGCAGTATTTT. Together with reference TRBV30 and TRBJ2-3, the CDR3 gives the full variable domain: SQTIHQWPATLVQPVGSPLSLECTVEGTSNPNLYWYRQAAGRGLQLLFYSVGIGQISSEVPQNLSASRPQDRQFILSSKKLLLSDSGFYLCAWSFSGGATDTQYFGPGTRLTVL.

The chain is built from TRBV7-3 and TRBJ2-1; 12 bases agree with TRBD2. This CDR3 has 17 residues. Germline assignment: CDR1 SGHTA and CDR2 FQGTGA. With 4 bases clipped from V and 0 bases from J, the junction kept 4 bases outside the gene matches. CDR3 sequence reads: CASSSTTSGGSYNEQFF. CDR3 bases: TGTGCCAGCAGCTCCACGACTAGCGGGGGCTCCTACAATGAGCAGTTCTTC.

This clonotype appeared a few times. CDR3 residues: CASSSGQGSVGELFF. The CDR3 DNA reads as TGTGCCAGTAGTAGCGGACAGGGTAGTGTCGGGGAGCTGTTTTTT. The rearrangement joins TRBV19 to TRBJ2-2; 8 bases are a match to TRBD1. The germline gives CDR1 LNHDA, CDR2 SQIVND (reference sequence). The CDR3 extends over 15 amino acids. V gave up 4 bases and J gave up 7 bases; unmatched junction bases: 8.

This clonotype occurred a few times. This sequence joins TRBV27 and TRBJ2-3; no clear D gene. Germline V lookup: CDR1 MNHEY, CDR2 SMNVEV (reference sequence). V shed 7 bases and J shed 0 bases, with 14 bases lying between them. CDR3 length: 15 residues. The CDR3 sequence: CASIRMGSSTDTQYF. CDR3 bases: TGTGCCAGCATACGCATGGGCTCTAGCACAGATACGCAGTATTTT.